This T cell receptor (beta chain) was identified during a study of T cells after posttransplantation cyclophosphamide. Repertoires were generated with immunoSEQ multiplex PCR, while TCRdb's copy carries only in-frame clones and drops some. The sample includes about 9,900 clones, approximately 87% of them seen just once. Sampled 1 year posttransplant, controls received myeloablative marrow transplants, methotrexate and a calcineurin inhibitor. This sample comprised PBMCs, obtained after an allogeneic stem cell transplant with a calcineurin inhibitor and methotrexate. This receptor was obtained from a male patient in his thirties who received an allogeneic stem cell transplant from an unrelated donor, was CMV-positive, and had no GVHD. The graft donor may have given rise to some T cells.

The chain's CDR3 is CSVWSVDTQYF. The CDR3 bases are TGCAGCGTATGGAGTGTCGATACGCAGTATTTT. The rearrangement joins TRBV29-1 to TRBJ2-3; D not certain. Germline V gene data show CDR1 as SQVTM and CDR2 as ANQGSEA. The CDR3 covers 11 residues. Trimming took off 6 bases at V and 6 bases at J, with 10 bases between the two ends.